The 4 T cell receptor beta chains listed next were all sequenced from one sample in a study of tumor-infiltrating lymphocytes in glioblastoma multiforme. TCRB libraries came from RNA via three nested multiplex PCR rounds. TCRdb reanalysed the multiplex PCR reads using MiXCR and keeps one entry per CDR3 protein. The table shows about 16,000 distinct CDR3 sequences, with over 65% occurring only once. Sequenced sample: brain tumor tissue. The receptors here all came from a male donor with glioblastoma.

The CDR3 bases are TGTGCCATCAGTGAGAGTCGGGACAGGGGGACCAATGAGCAGTTCTTC. Its protein product is CAISESRDRGTNEQFF. V is TRBV10-3 and J is TRBJ2-1; 11 bases are a match to TRBD1. After removal of 2 bases from V and 6 bases from J, the junction contained 6 bases not matched to a gene. The CDR3 totals 16 residues. Germline assignment: CDR1 ENHRY and CDR2 SYGVKD.

A note on this clonotype: The germline gene is not matched at one end of the junction; a read error may be the cause. Here the CDR3 reads CASSFESHKDEQYF. In nucleotides, the CDR3 is TGTGCCAGCAGCTTTGAGAGTCACAAAGATGAGCAGTACTTT. The rearrangement links TRBV11-3 to TRBJ2-3; D unclear. Germline CDR1 SGHNT, CDR2 YENEEA. The CDR3 length is 14 residues.

In this sample, this clonotype turned up once. The junction and the germline gene differ at one end; a read error may be behind it. The chain combines TRBV6-5 with TRBJ2-1; D is unclear. Germline values: CDR1 MNHEY, CDR2 SVGAGI. The CDR3 is 14 amino acids. The CDR3 is CACSYGPGFGEHLF. CDR3 sequence (DNA): TGTGCCTGCAGTTACGGGCCGGGCTTCGGTGAGCACTTATTC.

The rearrangement links TRBV20-1 to TRBJ2-1; D gene ambiguous. V was clipped by 3 bases and J by 4 bases, with 4 bases between them. The CDR3 totals 11 residues. CDR1 is DFQATT and CDR2 is SNEGSKA in the germline V gene (reference sequence). The chain's CDR3 is CSASAYNEQFF. The CDR3 DNA sequence: TGCAGTGCTAGCGCTTACAATGAGCAGTTCTTC.